These 24 T cell receptor beta chains came from one sample sequenced in a study of tumor-infiltrating lymphocytes in primary liver carcinoma. Investigators took RNA and DNA out together from roughly 18-30 mg of unsorted bulk tissue. The input was approximately 0.45 ug total RNA; TCR beta cDNA was made from it with a constant-region primer. Amplification in three nested multiplex PCR rounds with slightly modified ARM-PCR gave rise to TCR beta libraries. Both of the initial two PCR rounds ran for 10 cycles and employed TRBV1-TRBV30 forward primers alongside a C-beta reverse primer. TCRdb reanalysed the multiplex PCR reads using MiXCR and keeps one entry per CDR3 protein. The sample records fewer than 110,000 distinct CDR3 sequences, approximately 70% being singletons. Sequenced sample: liver tumor tissue from sampling region 2. Indicated subset: tumor region T2, inferior pole. All receptors derive from an older woman with primary liver carcinoma and hepatitis B virus infection.

This chain joins TRBV20-1 and TRBJ2-6; TRBD1 aligns across 12 bases. After removal of 4 bases from V and 2 bases from J, the junction contained 3 bases not matched to a gene. From germline, CDR1 is DFQATT and CDR2 SNEGSKA (reference sequence). The CDR3 has 16 amino acids. The CDR3 loop reads CSAIGTGGPGANVLTF. The CDR3 nucleotides are TGCAGTGCTATTGGGACAGGGGGCCCTGGGGCCAACGTCCTGACTTTC.

This clonotype has just one count. The junction does not match germline at one end; this may be a read error. The chain joins TRBV6-1 to TRBJ2-3; TRBD2 aligns across 9 bases. This CDR3 is 17 amino acids long. The germline gives CDR1 MNHNS, CDR2 SASEGT. The CDR3: CASSGQPSGNQGDTQYF. DNA for the CDR3: TGTGCCAGTAGTGGACAACCTAGCGGGAATCAGGGAGATACGCAGTATTTT.

At least ten counts were recorded for this clonotype. The J gene is TRBJ2-2, the V gene TRBV7-9; D is ambiguous. The V end was cut by 5 bases, the J end by 7 bases, with 11 bases between. The germline gives CDR1 SEHNR, CDR2 FQNEAQ (reference sequence). The CDR3 spans 13 residues. Here the CDR3 DNA reads TGTGCCAGCAGCCCCTCGATTCGCGGGGAGCTGTTTTTT. Residues: CASSPSIRGELFF.

This clonotype was observed once. The junction departs from the called germline gene at one end, perhaps through a read error. CDR3 region: CASSLSQANYGHIF. The CDR3 DNA is TGTGCCAGCAGCTTGTCACAGGCTAACTATGGCCACATCTTC. V is TRBV11-2 and J is TRBJ1-2, with D perhaps TRBD1 (5 bases). Germline V gene lookup returns CDR1 SGHAT and CDR2 FQNNGV. CDR3 size: 14 residues.

Notes on this clonotype: Being one base from a much bigger clone, this may be a read error. The rearrangement links TRBV11-1 to TRBJ2-3; a weak D match, TRBD2 (5 bases). Germline CDR1 and CDR2: SGHAT and FQDESV (reference sequence). CDR3 length equals 15 residues. The CDR3 bases are TGTGCCAGCAACTTAGCGCTCCCGGACACAGATACGCAGTATTTT. Translated, it gives CASNLALPDTDTQYF.

A note on this clonotype: Lacking the conserved final phenylalanine or tryptophan, this CDR3 likely reflects a read error. The chain links TRBV29-1 to TRBJ1-2; D is ambiguous. The V gene's germline CDR1 is SQVTM and CDR2 ANQGSEA. Trimming removed 5 bases at V and 4 bases at J, with 14 bases between. This CDR3 region has 13 residues. Here the CDR3 reads CSVRSSTTYGYTL. The CDR3 DNA is TGCAGCGTTCGTTCGTCTACTACCTATGGCTACACCTTA.

Remarks on this clonotype: The germline gene is not matched at one end of the junction; a read error may be the cause. The chain uses TRBV5-1 and TRBJ2-1, with D perhaps matching TRBD2 (5 bases). The CDR3 covers 15 residues. Germline V CDR1 and CDR2: SGHRS, YFSETQ. The CDR3 here is CASRTVTSGSYEHFF. The CDR3 coding sequence is TGCGCCAGCCGTACGGTCACTAGTGGGAGCTATGAGCACTTCTTC.

A remark on this clonotype: Given a much more abundant clone one base away, this may be a read error. The J gene is TRBJ2-1, the V gene TRBV6-1; D is undetermined. The CDR3 has 14 residues. The germline V gene encodes CDR1 MNHNS and CDR2 SASEGT. Here the CDR3 DNA reads TGTGCCAGCCACCCCCGAGGCAGCTACAGTGAGCAGTTCTTC. Translation: CASHPRGSYSEQFF.

Note on this clonotype: A single base separates this from a much larger clone, so it may be a read error. The CDR3 sequence: CASSLVVGSSYNEQFF. The CDR3 DNA sequence: TGTGCCAGCAGCCTCGTGGTCGGGAGCTCCTACAATGAGCAGTTCTTC. The gene calls are TRBV5-4 and TRBJ2-1, with D possibly being TRBD2 (6 bases). Germline lookup yields CDR1 SGHNT and CDR2 YYREEE (reference sequence). Trimming removed 4 bases from V and 0 bases from J, with 14 bases in between. CDR3 length: 16 amino acids.

Concerning this clonotype itself: Likely a read error: the CDR3 ends without its conserved phenylalanine or tryptophan. The chain links TRBV11-2 to TRBJ2-1; TRBD1 matches 7 bases. The V gene's germline CDR1 is SGHAT and CDR2 FQNNGV. CDR3 length: 17 residues. The CDR3 protein is CASSLRPGQRFYDEQFL. The CDR3 DNA follows: TGTGCCAGCAGCCTACGACCGGGACAGAGATTCTACGATGAGCAGTTCTTA.

A word on this clonotype: The conserved closing phenylalanine or tryptophan is absent in this CDR3, likely reflecting a read error. The genes are TRBV10-3 and TRBJ2-5; D might be TRBD1 or TRBD2, each matching 6 bases. The CDR3 spans 16 residues. CDR1 and CDR2 from the germline V gene are ENHRY and SYGVKD. Trimming took 7 bases from V and 2 from J, leaving 20 bases between them. The CDR3 spells CAINTRPQGTQETQYL. CDR3 nucleotide sequence: TGTGCCATCAATACCAGACCTCAGGGGACTCAAGAGACCCAGTACCTC.

A remark on this clonotype: A read error is possible here, since a much larger clone lies one base away. The J gene is TRBJ2-7, the V gene TRBV29-1, with a weak D call TRBD1 (5 bases). Germline lookup yields CDR1 SQVTM and CDR2 ANQGSEA. The CDR3 runs 13 residues. CDR3 DNA: TGCAGCATTGTGATAGGGGAACACTACGGGCAGTACTTC. Amino acids: CSIVIGEHYGQYF.

About this clonotype: One base away lies a much larger clone, so this may be a sequencing read error. The chain recombines TRBV24-1 with TRBJ2-1; D is uncertain. The germline CDR1 and CDR2 sequences are KGHDR and SFDVKD. This CDR3 region has 16 residues. This CDR3 reads CAISDFGRSSYNEQFF. The CDR3 DNA reads TGTGCCATCAGTGATTTCGGCAGAAGTTCCTACAATGAGCAGTTCTTC.

Notes on this clonotype: The germline gene is not matched at one end of the junction; a read error may be the cause. The chain uses TRBV7-9 and TRBJ2-2; D is undetermined. Germline CDR1 reads SEHNR; CDR2 reads FQNEAQ (reference sequence). There are 12 residues in the CDR3. The CDR3 is CASNLGPGELFF. CDR3 nucleotides: TGTGCCAGCAACTTAGGCCCCGGGGAGCTGTTTTTT.

This clonotype was detected ten times or more. The genes are TRBV6-2 or TRBV6-3 and TRBJ1-6; TRBD1 matches at 7 bases. The ends lost 4 bases at V and 4 bases at J; junction bases unmatched: 10. Germline V gene data show CDR1 as MNHEY and CDR2 as SVGEGT. The CDR3 consists of 17 residues. Written as DNA, the CDR3 is TGTGCCAGCAGTTCCACGGGGGTACAGGGGTATAATTCACCCCTCCACTTT. It is translated as CASSSTGVQGYNSPLHF.

Worth noting for this clonotype: Just one base apart from a much larger clone, this may be a read error. The chain couples TRBV30 to TRBJ2-5, with TRBD1 identical over 8 bases. In germline, CDR1 is GTSNPN, CDR2 SVGIG (reference sequence). The CDR3 loop spans 14 amino acids. The CDR3 reads CAWSVGQVQETQCF. CDR3 coding DNA: TGTGCCTGGAGTGTGGGACAGGTTCAAGAGACCCAGTGCTTC.

As concerns this clonotype: A read error may account for a junction end that differs from germline. V gene TRBV29-1 combines with J gene TRBJ1-2, with no clear D. The CDR3 covers 12 residues. The germline CDR1 and CDR2 sequences are SQVTM and ANQGSEA. The CDR3 region has the DNA TGTAGCGTACAACATGGGAACTATGGCTACACCTTC. The encoded protein is CSVQHGNYGYTF.

This clonotype was found a few times. This may arise from a read error, as a much more abundant clone is one base away. This chain joins TRBV5-4 and TRBJ2-3; no reliable D call. CDR1 SGHNT and CDR2 YYREEE come from the germline V gene (reference sequence). The CDR3 covers 14 residues. This chain's CDR3 is CVSSFSVRTDTQYF. Here the CDR3 DNA reads TGTGTCAGCAGCTTCTCCGTTCGCACAGATACGCAGTATTTT.

This clonotype was recorded at least ten times. This chain links TRBV13 with TRBJ2-5; 14 nucleotides match TRBD2. From germline, CDR1 is PRHDT and CDR2 FYEKMQ (reference sequence). The CDR3 sequence is 17 residues long. The ends lost 4 bases at V and 5 bases at J; junction bases unmatched: 9. CDR3 amino acids: CASSSRTSGRSRETQYF. CDR3 nucleotide sequence: TGTGCCAGCAGCTCCCGGACTAGCGGGAGGAGTAGGGAGACCCAGTACTTC.

Remarks on this clonotype: The CDR3 does not close with the conserved phenylalanine or tryptophan, likely indicating a read error. The chain is built from TRBV11-3 and TRBJ1-1, with D hard to call. Germline V gene data show CDR1 as SGHNT and CDR2 as YENEEA. This CDR3 comprises 14 residues. CDR3 sequence: CAISQYGLNTEAFL. The CDR3 region has the DNA TGTGCCATCAGCCAGTACGGCTTGAACACTGAAGCTTTCTTA.

Ten or more counts support this clonotype. The CDR3 DNA sequence: TGTGCCAGCAGACCGGGGGACATTCCGTACGAGCAGTACTTC. As protein: CASRPGDIPYEQYF. This chain joins TRBV28 and TRBJ2-7; the D call may be TRBD1 or TRBD2 (6 bases each). The CDR3 covers 14 residues. V lost 6 bases and J 4 bases, leaving 16 bases between the germline ends. Germline lookup yields CDR1 MDHEN and CDR2 SYDVKM. Full variable domain (outside the CDR3, taken from reference TRBV28 and TRBJ2-7): DVKVTQSSRYLVKRTGEKVFLECVQDMDHENMFWYRQDPGLGLRLIYFSYDVKMKEKGDIPEGYSVSREKKERFSLILESASTNQTSMYLCASRPGDIPYEQYFGPGTRLTVT.

With regard to this clonotype: A read error may be the cause here, since a much bigger clone is one base away. V gene TRBV7-9 combines with J gene TRBJ2-1, with TRBD2 matching over 16 bases. CDR1 SEHNR and CDR2 FQNEAQ come from the germline V gene (reference sequence). CDR3 length: 16 residues. The CDR3 sequence: CASSTGTSGRAHEQLF. CDR3 nucleotide sequence: TGTGCCAGCAGCACTGGGACTAGCGGGAGGGCCCATGAGCAGTTGTTC. The full variable domain, its missing parts supplied by reference TRBV7-9 and TRBJ2-1, is DTGVSQNPRHKITKRGQNVTFRCDPISEHNRLYWYRQTLGQGPEFLTYFQNEAQLEKSRLLSDRFSAERPKGSFSTLEIQRTEQGDSAMYLCASSTGTSGRAHEQLFGPGTRLTVL.

A note on this clonotype: A read error may produce the germline difference seen at one junction end. V gene TRBV7-8 combines with J gene TRBJ1-5; 7 nucleotides agree with TRBD1. This CDR3 is 15 amino acids long. CDR1 is SGHVS, CDR2 FQNEAQ, per germline. The CDR3 nucleotides are TGTGCCAGCAGCTCCGTGGTAGGGGGCAATCAGCCCCAGCAGTTT. Translated: CASSSVVGGNQPQQF.

On this clonotype itself: At one boundary the junction diverges from the germline segment, which might be a read error. This chain connects TRBV4-1 to TRBJ2-7, with TRBD1 matching 9 bases. CDR1 MGHRA and CDR2 YSYEKL come from the germline V gene. The CDR3 is 17 residues long. The CDR3 DNA follows: TGCCCCAGCAGCCAAGTATTGACAGGGGGAGGTGACTACGAGCAGTACTTC. Translated, it gives CPSSQVLTGGGDYEQYF.